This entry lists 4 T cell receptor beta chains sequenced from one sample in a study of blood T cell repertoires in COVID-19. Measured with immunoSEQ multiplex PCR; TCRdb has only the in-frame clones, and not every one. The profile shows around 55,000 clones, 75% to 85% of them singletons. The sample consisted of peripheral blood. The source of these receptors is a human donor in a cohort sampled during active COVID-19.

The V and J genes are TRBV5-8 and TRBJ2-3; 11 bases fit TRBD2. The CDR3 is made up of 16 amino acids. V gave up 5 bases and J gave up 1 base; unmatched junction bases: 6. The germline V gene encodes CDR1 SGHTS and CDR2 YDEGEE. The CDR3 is CASRAGTSGRTDTQYF. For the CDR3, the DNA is TGTGCCAGCAGGGCGGGGACTAGCGGACGCACAGATACGCAGTATTTT. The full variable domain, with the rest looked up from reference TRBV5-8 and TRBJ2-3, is EAGVTQSPTHLIKTRGQQATLRCSPISGHTSVYWYQQALGLGLQFLLWYDEGEERNRGNFPPRFSGRQFPNYSSELNVNALELEDSALYLCASRAGTSGRTDTQYFGPGTRLTVL.

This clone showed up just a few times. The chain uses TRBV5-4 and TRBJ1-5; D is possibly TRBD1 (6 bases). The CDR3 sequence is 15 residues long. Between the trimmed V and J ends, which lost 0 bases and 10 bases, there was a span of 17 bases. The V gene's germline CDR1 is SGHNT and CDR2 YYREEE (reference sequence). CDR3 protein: CASSLEPDSREPQHF. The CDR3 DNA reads TGTGCCAGCAGCTTGGAACCGGACAGTAGGGAACCCCAGCATTTT.

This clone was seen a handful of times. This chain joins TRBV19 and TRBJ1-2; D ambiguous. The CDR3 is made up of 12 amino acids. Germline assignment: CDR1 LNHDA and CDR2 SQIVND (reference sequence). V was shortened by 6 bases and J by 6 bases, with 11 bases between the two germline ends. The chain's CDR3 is CASSEGIHGYTF. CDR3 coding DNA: TGTGCCAGTAGCGAGGGTATCCATGGCTACACCTTC.

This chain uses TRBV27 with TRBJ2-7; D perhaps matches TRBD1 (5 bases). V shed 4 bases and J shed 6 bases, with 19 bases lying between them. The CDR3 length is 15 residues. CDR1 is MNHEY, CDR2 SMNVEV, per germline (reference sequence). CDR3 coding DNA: TGTGCCAGCAGTTCAGGGCCCGGTTGGTTGAGCGAGCAGTACTTC. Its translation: CASSSGPGWLSEQYF.